This is a list of T cell receptor beta chains from one sample in a study of T-cell memory formation after mild COVID-19. One entry per CDR3 protein, called by TCRdb with MiXCR from the 5' RACE reads. The data show more than 450,000 distinct CDR3 sequences, with around 17% seen just once and more than 10% held by the top ten. The sequenced sample was PBMCs or a T cell subset sorted from them (not recorded which). These receptors were taken from an adult woman who had mild COVID-19 (a few samples of this study predate the infection). Cell type and time point are not known. Each CDR3 is given with its conserved first and last residue.

TRBJ2-2	TRBV12-3/TRBV12-4	CASSFALGVSGELFF
TRBJ2-5	TRBV27	CASSFSGTEWDQYF
TRBJ2-7	TRBV19	CASSIVTGTYEQYF
TRBJ2-1	TRBV2	CASAGTGPFGEQFF
TRBJ2-3	TRBV6-4	CASSDSSGTTDTQYF
TRBJ2-7	TRBV7-9	CASSVTPSFGADEQYF
TRBJ2-1	TRBV18	CASSKDSRSRGNEQFF
TRBJ1-1	TRBV18	CASSPQLNTEAFF
TRBJ2-1	TRBV12-3/TRBV12-4	CASSLGAMFYNEQFF
TRBJ2-1	TRBV18	CASSPQGSHLPNEQFF
TRBJ1-1	TRBV6-5	CASSYSRGTRNTEAFF
TRBJ2-7	TRBV20-1	CSARDTPTSGRVDEQYF
TRBJ2-1	TRBV28	CASSPGTSGQNEQFF
TRBJ2-5	TRBV15	CATSRDRTGRQETQYF
TRBJ1-4	TRBV3-1	CASSQVSENIGEKLFF
TRBJ1-5	TRBV20-1	CSARDLIYPNQPQNF
TRBJ1-5	TRBV7-2	CASSPTSLMNQPQHF
TRBJ1-5	TRBV18	CASSPPGRYSNQPQHF
TRBJ2-7	TRBV6-5	CASRGAKTYEQYF
TRBJ2-6	TRBV5-4	CASSWDRVRAGANVLTF
TRBJ2-3	TRBV5-1	CASSLGGTGYTDTQYF
TRBJ2-2	TRBV3-1	CASSLANGVSGELFF
TRBJ2-7	TRBV5-5	CASSAGTGQYEQYF
TRBJ2-4	TRBV7-2	CASSPNREHIQYF
TRBJ2-1	TRBV7-3	CASSHPNNEQFF
TRBJ1-6	TRBV3-1	CASSQDWMNSPLHF
TRBJ1-5	TRBV12-3/TRBV12-4	CASSKGVQNQPQHF
TRBJ2-3	TRBV29-1	CTHTTGLWDTQYF
TRBJ1-1	TRBV5-1	CASSFDRGLSGTEAFF
TRBJ2-1	TRBV27	CASSRPGAGFGYNEQFF
TRBJ2-1	TRBV5-1	CASSLAGTGGWDEQFF
TRBJ2-3	TRBV2	CASRLVAGGPTDTQYF
TRBJ2-5	TRBV5-5	CASSPGQVETQYF
TRBJ2-7	TRBV9	CASSHGGDFHEQYF
TRBJ1-1	TRBV5-1	CASSLELGQGARTEAFF
TRBJ2-2	TRBV29-1	CSVGDSYPRTGELFF
TRBJ2-7	TRBV7-6	CASSLPGSYEQYF
TRBJ2-5	TRBV7-8	CASSLIGPVEETQYF
TRBJ1-5	TRBV3-1	CASSQGQQGIRNQPQHF
TRBJ2-1	TRBV2	CASSGQGLARDEQFF
TRBJ1-1	TRBV7-6	CASSLSGRGTNTEAFF
TRBJ2-5	TRBV5-1	CASSLGDREVQETQYF